What follows is one T cell receptor beta chain and its context. This clonotype was observed a few times. Its antigen is not yet known. Base quality data are lacking; no much larger clone is found one base away. These data belong to a study of T cells in Graves' hyperthyroidism and ophthalmopathy (dated by TCRdb to the late 2010s). Broadly, across the study: Peripheral blood was sampled at the time of initial diagnosis, prior to any treatment. To identify distinguishing TCR V-J signatures, a discovery cohort of about 95 patients was used, comprising approximately 40 with Graves' ophthalmopathy and 57 with stable Graves' hyperthyroidism. Prospective prediction of ophthalmopathy was tested in an independent validation cohort of fewer than 20 hyperthyroidism patients and 17 patients who later progressed to ophthalmopathy. The roughly 99 discovery patients were divided at random into training and test sets in a 7:3 ratio. Thyroid tissue and blood T-cell repertoires from several Graves' hyperthyroidism patients were also compared in the study. Once sampling was done, hyperthyroidism patients were given methimazole at a starting dose of 30 mg daily, whereas ophthalmopathy patients were given high-dose intravenous methylprednisolone. According to the paper, TCR Vbeta CDR3 sequencing was carried out on some 140 peripheral blood samples, which came from about 45 ophthalmopathy, 75 or so hyperthyroidism and approximately 17 progressor patients. Here is what the overall study found, with its caveats: A model built on a 13 V-J signature distinguished ophthalmopathy from stable hyperthyroidism, reaching 87.88% sensitivity and about 81% specificity in cross-validation and 80%/75% in testing. Most expanded thyroid clonotypes (frequency above 0.001) were also detected in blood, a finding suggesting that blood repertoires may reflect thyroid immune responses. Sample size was not statistically predetermined, and blinding of investigators to group allocation was not performed. In validation, the model predicted progression to ophthalmopathy a median of roughly 6.2 months before onset, with roughly 68% sensitivity and about 72% specificity.

The TCR beta CDR3 regions were amplified from the RNA transcripts. The TCR CDR3 was subjected to a first round of RT-PCR using the HTBI primer set and the Qiagen OneStep RT-PCR kit. The libraries were constructed in a second round of multiplex PCR and then size-selected and purified. The libraries were sequenced on an Illumina HiSeq2000 using paired-end 100 bp reads. Per the authors' processing: SOAPnuke was used to process the raw data, throwing out any read that contained adapters or uncalled bases, had a mean Phred below 15, or lacked an exact constant-primer or identifier match. COPE v1.2.5 was used to merge the high-quality paired reads, and each unique nucleotide sequence was defined as a clonotype. Clonotypes were aligned to IMGT TRBV, TRBD and TRBJ reference segments using MiTCR v1.1. The analysis was restricted to V-J combinations with a frequency above 0.0001, which together covered 99% to 99.2% of the repertoires. The TCS score was defined as the ratio of F50 (clonal expansion) to E x V (chaos), calculated using BLOSUM62-based TCRdist between CDR3 peptides within each V-J. Welch's t-statistics and random forest reduced around 550 V-J features to 10 to 15, which were used in a naive Bayes classifier (R e1071). TCRdb itself trimmed the public reads at Q25 with fastp, ran MiXCR and retained productive beta chains. Entries that share a CDR3 protein sequence are merged under the most common genes and DNA. Clone size and V and J calls follow TCRdb, not the original study. The sample table shows around 520,000 distinct CDR3 sequences, and 12% to 15% are seen once. Of the sample, approximately 15% falls within the top ten clones.

Reading from cysteine to phenylalanine, the CDR3 counts 14 amino acids. Solely the CDR3 DNA is kept, with 42 bases framed from the first base. CDR1 is given as SQVTM and CDR2 as ANQGSEA, both from the germline V gene. V loses 7 bases of germline sequence and J loses 0 bases, and the interval between the two ends is 13 bases. Stable Graves' hyperthyroidism was defined as no progression to ophthalmopathy during 18 months of follow-up. Hyperthyroidism patients were newly diagnosed, with disease duration under 2 months, and aged 18 to 65 years. Any patient with an uncontrolled infection, another autoimmune disease, pregnancy or lactation was excluded. Diagnoses were based on clinical symptoms, serum thyroxine and TRAb, thyroid ultrasound and orbital computed tomography. Ficoll-Paque density gradient centrifugation was used to isolate PBMCs from 9.5 to 10 ml of fresh peripheral blood. Trizol reagent was used to extract total RNA, and RNA quality was then checked on an Agilent 2100 Bioanalyzer.

The chain was built from TRBV29-1 and TRBJ1-3, and perhaps TRBD1 as D gene, on 6 matching bases. This sequence was found in a woman in her 40s with Graves' hyperthyroidism. The specimen sequenced was blood. The CDR3 here reads CSEAGGLSGNTIYF. In nucleotides, the sequence is TGCAGCGAAGCCGGGGGGCTCTCTGGAAACACCATATATTTT.